One sample yielded the 18 T cell receptor beta chains listed below, sequenced in a study of shared clonotypes between healthy human individuals (dated by TCRdb to between 2020 and 2021). Libraries came from the immunoSEQ multiplex PCR assay. In its TCRdb copy, this immuneACCESS table keeps in-frame sequences only and misses some clones. Where compared with another copy, unresolved V genes explain less than half of these, and the others have no known cause. The sample includes about 480,000 clones, with approximately 85% observed a single time. The top ten clonotypes cover 10% to 15% of the sample. The source material was PBMCs. The receptors come from a woman in her thirties or forties in good health. Some clones in this sample may be carry-over from other donors' samples.

The chain couples TRBV6-6 to TRBJ2-7, with a possible D match to TRBD2 (6 bases). The CDR3 length is 15 residues. Trimming took 7 bases from V and 0 from J, leaving 16 bases between them. The germline V gene has CDR1 MNHNY and CDR2 SVGAGI (reference sequence). The CDR3 DNA reads as TGTGCCAGCAAGGCCCTCGGCGGGATCTCCTACGAGCAGTACTTC. Protein sequence: CASKALGGISYEQYF.

This clone was counted a few times. This sequence joins TRBV5-5 and TRBJ1-5; tentative D call: TRBD1 (6 bases). Trimming removed 4 bases from V and 1 base from J, with 15 bases in between. Germline lookup yields CDR1 SGHKS and CDR2 YYEKEE (reference sequence). The CDR3 is 16 residues long. CDR3 in amino acids: CASSPGAGRSNQPQHF. CDR3 in DNA: TGTGCCAGCAGCCCGGGGGCCGGGAGAAGCAATCAGCCCCAGCATTTT.

The chain couples TRBV7-1 to TRBJ1-2, with D possibly being TRBD1 (5 bases). TRBV7-1 is an open reading frame, and its role is uncertain. The V end was cut by 4 bases, the J end by 7 bases, with 16 bases between. The CDR3 covers 14 residues. The CDR3, as DNA: TGTGCCAGCAGCTTAGATGGGGCGCTCGCTGGCTACACCTTC. Residues: CASSLDGALAGYTF.

V usage is TRBV6-5 and J usage is TRBJ2-5; maybe TRBD2 (6 bases). The CDR3 loop spans 14 amino acids. The V and J ends lost 3 bases and 3 bases respectively, with 11 bases between them. Per germline, CDR1 MNHEY and CDR2 SVGAGI. The CDR3: CASSYTGVEETQYF. The CDR3 DNA sequence: TGTGCCAGCAGTTATACGGGAGTGGAAGAGACCCAGTACTTC.

In regard to this clone: Since a far larger clone is one base different, this is likely a read error. The same CDR3 arises from other DNA sequences in this sample as well. The gene calls are TRBV6-5 and TRBJ1-4, with 7 bases fitting TRBD1. This CDR3 comprises 13 residues. V lost 6 bases to trimming and J lost 8 bases; unmatched junction nucleotides: 6. Germline loops: CDR1 MNHEY, CDR2 SVGAGI. Here the CDR3 DNA reads TGTGCCAGCAGACAGGGGAATCGAGAAAAACTGTTTTTT. Residues: CASRQGNREKLFF.

Here the CDR3 reads CSARSSGTQYF. The CDR3 nucleotides are TGCAGTGCTCGGTCCAGCGGGACCCAGTACTTC. The chain joins TRBV20-1 to TRBJ2-5, with a possible D match to TRBD2 (5 bases). Germline CDR1 DFQATT, CDR2 SNEGSKA (reference sequence). The CDR3 sequence is 11 residues long. The V end lost 5 bases, the J end lost 7 bases, and 11 bases lay between the germline ends.

V gene TRBV30 combines with J gene TRBJ2-5; perhaps D is TRBD1 or TRBD2 (7 bases each). The CDR3 runs 13 residues. The V gene lost 7 bases and the J gene lost 4 bases, with 16 bases spanning the gap. Germline CDR1 GTSNPN, CDR2 SVGIG (reference sequence). CDR3 protein: CASSQGGRETQYF. The CDR3 DNA is TGTGCCTCCTCCCAGGGGGGGAGAGAGACCCAGTACTTC.

The chain combines TRBV29-1 with TRBJ2-1, with D tentatively TRBD1 or TRBD2 (5 bases each). This CDR3 is built from 12 residues. The V and J ends lost 3 bases and 6 bases respectively, with 9 bases between them. CDR1 is SQVTM and CDR2 is ANQGSEA in the germline V gene. The CDR3 sequence is CSVDRGGNEQFF. CDR3 bases: TGCAGCGTTGATCGTGGGGGCAATGAGCAGTTCTTC.

The gene calls are TRBV7-2 and TRBJ2-1; the D gene is possibly TRBD1 (5 bases). The germline V gene encodes CDR1 SGHTA and CDR2 FQGNSA. CDR3 length equals 14 residues. Trimming shortened V by 7 bases and J by 5 bases, and 15 bases separated the two germline ends. The CDR3 DNA follows: TGTGCCAGCATCCTAGACAGTTGGAACAATGAGCAGTTCTTC. Protein product: CASILDSWNNEQFF.

The chain uses TRBV12-5 and TRBJ2-3; D is undetermined. Germline lookup yields CDR1 LGHNT and CDR2 FRNRAP. The CDR3 length is 14 residues. The V end was cut by 7 bases, the J end by 2 bases, with 13 bases between. The chain's CDR3 is CASALSRITDTQYF. CDR3 nucleotides: TGTGCTAGTGCCCTCAGCCGGATCACAGATACGCAGTATTTT.

The rearrangement joins TRBV12-5 to TRBJ2-3; no clear D. CDR3 length: 14 residues. Trimming removed 1 base from V and 2 bases from J, with 7 bases in between. The germline CDR1 and CDR2 sequences are LGHNT and FRNRAP. CDR3 in DNA: TGTGCTAGTGGTTTGGAAGGCGTCACAGATACGCAGTATTTT. This codes for CASGLEGVTDTQYF.

The V gene is TRBV9, the J gene TRBJ1-6; 10 bases map to TRBD1. Unmatched junction bases numbered 8, after V lost 0 bases and J lost 14 bases. Germline CDR1 and CDR2: SGDLS and YYNGEE. The CDR3 is 15 residues long. The CDR3 loop reads CASSVEGDRGSTLHF. CDR3 nucleotides: TGTGCCAGCAGCGTAGAGGGGGACAGGGGATCAACCCTCCACTTT.

The rearrangement joins TRBV19 to TRBJ2-3; D is undetermined. V was pared by 1 base and J by 0 bases, with 8 bases between. Germline V gene sequence: CDR1 LNHDA, CDR2 SQIVND (reference sequence). The CDR3 has 15 residues. The CDR3 DNA sequence: TGTGCCAGTAGTATAGGCAGAACTAGCACAGATACGCAGTATTTT. The encoded protein is CASSIGRTSTDTQYF.

This sequence joins TRBV7-3 and TRBJ1-1; 9 positions match TRBD1. Germline lookup yields CDR1 SGHTA and CDR2 FQGTGA. The CDR3 is made up of 13 amino acids. V trimming: 5 bases; J trimming: 5 bases; junction bases outside the gene matches: 3. CDR3 region: CASSPGQGTEAFF. CDR3 coding DNA: TGTGCCAGCAGCCCAGGACAGGGGACTGAAGCTTTCTTT.

The genes are TRBV19 and TRBJ2-1; D is possibly TRBD1 (5 bases). The germline gives CDR1 LNHDA, CDR2 SQIVND (reference sequence). V lost 0 bases and J lost 2, with 11 bases in between. This CDR3 contains 16 residues. In DNA form, the CDR3 reads TGTGCCAGTAGTATAGATAGGGCAGGGACCTACAATGAGCAGTTCTTC. Translated: CASSIDRAGTYNEQFF. The complete variable domain, with remaining parts taken from reference TRBV19 and TRBJ2-1, reads DGGITQSPKYLFRKEGQNVTLSCEQNLNHDAMYWYRQDPGQGLRLIYYSQIVNDFQKGDIAEGYSVSREKKESFPLTVTSAQKNPTAFYLCASSIDRAGTYNEQFFGPGTRLTVL.

The gene calls are TRBV29-1 and TRBJ1-1; D is unclear. Germline loops: CDR1 SQVTM, CDR2 ANQGSEA. V dropped 2 bases and J dropped 2 bases, with 9 bases sitting between them. The length of the CDR3 is 13 residues. In DNA, the CDR3 is TGCAGCGTTGAATTTGGAGTAAACACTGAAGCTTTCTTT. Its protein is CSVEFGVNTEAFF. The full variable domain, with the rest looked up from reference TRBV29-1 and TRBJ1-1, is SAVISQKPSRDICQRGTSLTIQCQVDSQVTMMFWYRQQPGQSLTLIATANQGSEATYESGFVIDKFPISRPNLTFSTLTVSNMSPEDSSIYLCSVEFGVNTEAFFGQGTRLTVV.

This chain links TRBV6-5 with TRBJ1-1; D is unclear. Germline V gene lookup returns CDR1 MNHEY and CDR2 SVGAGI. V dropped 2 bases and J dropped 3 bases, with 16 bases sitting between them. The CDR3 runs to 16 residues. The CDR3 reads CASSYPSVVTDTEAFF. The CDR3 nucleotides read TGTGCCAGCAGTTACCCTTCGGTCGTTACAGACACTGAAGCTTTCTTT.

This clone was counted between two and nine times. In DNA form, the CDR3 reads TGTGCCAGCAGGGGGGACACCACCGGGGAGCTGTTTTTT. Its protein is CASRGDTTGELFF. The chain uses TRBV2 and TRBJ2-2; possible D gene TRBD1, 6 bases. Germline assignment: CDR1 SNHLY and CDR2 FYNNEI. This CDR3 contains 13 residues. With 6 bases removed from V and 4 bases from J, the gap between germline ends came to 9 bases.